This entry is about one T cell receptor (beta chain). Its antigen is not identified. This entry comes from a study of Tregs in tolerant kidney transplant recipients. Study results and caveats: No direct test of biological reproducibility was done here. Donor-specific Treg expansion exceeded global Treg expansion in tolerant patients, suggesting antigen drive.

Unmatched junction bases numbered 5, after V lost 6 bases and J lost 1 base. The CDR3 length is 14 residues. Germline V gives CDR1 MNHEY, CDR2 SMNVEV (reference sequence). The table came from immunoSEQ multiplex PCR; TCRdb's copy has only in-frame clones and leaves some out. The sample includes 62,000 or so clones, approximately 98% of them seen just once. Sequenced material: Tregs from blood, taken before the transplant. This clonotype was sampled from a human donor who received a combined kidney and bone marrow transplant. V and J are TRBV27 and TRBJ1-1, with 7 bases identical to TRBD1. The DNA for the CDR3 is TGTGCCAGCAGAAGGGGGCTTGGGAACACTGAAGCTTTCTTT. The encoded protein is CASRRGLGNTEAFF.